The 10 T cell receptor beta chains reported below all come from one sample, sequenced in a study of cytomegalovirus exposure and HLA in healthy donors. The PCR made use of 60 Vbeta and 13 Jbeta primers. Libraries were prepared by immunoSEQ multiplex PCR; TCRdb keeps only in-frame clonotypes and omits some of them. The sample has some 80,000 clones; over 70% are singletons. Material: PBMCs. The receptor source for this set is a man in his forties or fifties in good health and CMV-seronegative.

The chain carries TRBV11-2 and TRBJ2-7; D not certain. Germline V gives CDR1 SGHAT, CDR2 FQNNGV. V shed 0 bases and J shed 7 bases, with 10 bases lying between them. The CDR3 spans 13 residues. CDR3 protein: CASSLDLGREQYF. The CDR3 DNA follows: TGTGCCAGCAGCTTAGACTTGGGCCGGGAGCAGTACTTC.

This rearrangement joins TRBV6-4 to TRBJ2-3; D possibly corresponds to TRBD2 (6 bases). The germline V and J ends were trimmed by 5 bases and 0 bases, with 6 bases remaining between them. CDR3 size: 13 residues. Germline V gene data show CDR1 as MRHNA and CDR2 as SNTAGT. DNA for the CDR3: TGTGCCAGCAGTAGCGGGAGCACAGATACGCAGTATTTT. It yields the protein CASSSGSTDTQYF.

The CDR3 sequence is CASSAGGADLPGQFF. The CDR3 nucleotides read TGTGCCAGCAGCGCCGGGGGGGCTGATCTCCCCGGGCAGTTCTTC. V gene TRBV6-6 combines with J gene TRBJ2-1; TRBD2 matches 8 bases. The CDR3 is 15 amino acids. Trimming removed 6 bases from V and 12 bases from J; junction bases left unmatched: 16. Germline CDR1 MNHNY, CDR2 SVGAGI (reference sequence).

This chain joins TRBV30 and TRBJ1-5; no clear D. V lost 0 bases, J lost 5 bases, and 14 bases lay in between. The CDR3 is 15 residues long. Germline assignment: CDR1 GTSNPN and CDR2 SVGIG (reference sequence). Here the CDR3 reads CAWSVRGSFYQPQHF. The CDR3 DNA follows: TGTGCCTGGAGTGTCCGAGGGTCCTTCTATCAGCCCCAGCATTTT.

This chain joins TRBV7-9 and TRBJ2-7; unclear D gene. The CDR3 extends over 12 amino acids. Germline CDR1 SEHNR, CDR2 FQNEAQ (reference sequence). V shed 2 bases and J shed 7 bases, with 9 bases lying between them. For the CDR3, the DNA is TGTGCCAGCAGCTTAATGGGCCAGGAGCAGTACTTC. Amino acid sequence: CASSLMGQEQYF.

J is TRBJ2-1 and V is TRBV7-6; 7 bases align to TRBD2. This CDR3 is built from 17 residues. V dropped 1 base and J dropped 0; count of bases not matched to a gene: 6. Germline values: CDR1 SGHVS, CDR2 FNYEAQ. In nucleotides, the CDR3 is TGTGCCAGCAGCTTAGATGCTGGCGGGAGCTCCTACAATGAGCAGTTCTTC. It yields the protein CASSLDAGGSSYNEQFF.

In this sample, this clone turned up once. This chain connects TRBV4-2 to TRBJ2-2; perhaps TRBD2 as D (6 bases). The ends were cut back, 3 bases at V and 7 bases at J, with 24 bases in the middle. The CDR3 consists of 18 residues. Germline assignment: CDR1 LGHNA and CDR2 YNFKEQ. DNA for the CDR3: TGTGCCAGCAGCCAGGAGGGCCCTAGCGCCTACGCCTTCGGGGAGCTGTTTTTT. Amino acids: CASSQEGPSAYAFGELFF.

This clone was observed a handful of times. This chain links TRBV19 with TRBJ1-2; 7 nucleotides line up with TRBD1. The J segment lost 3 bases and the V segment lost 5 bases, leaving 3 bases of the junction unmatched. In germline, CDR1 is LNHDA, CDR2 SQIVND (reference sequence). This CDR3 has 13 amino acids. The CDR3 region has the DNA TGTGCCAGTAGTTTGGGACAGTACTATGGCTACACCTTC. Translation: CASSLGQYYGYTF.

This clone occurred a few times. The rearrangement links TRBV5-1 to TRBJ2-1, with 7 bases identical to TRBD2. With V trimmed by 3 bases and J by 11 bases, 8 bases remained unmatched. CDR1 and CDR2 from the germline V gene are SGHRS and YFSETQ. CDR3 length equals 13 residues. CDR3 sequence (DNA): TGCGCCAGCAGCTCGGTCCCCGGGACTAAGCAGTTCTTC. Translated, it gives CASSSVPGTKQFF.

V usage is TRBV6-5 and J usage is TRBJ2-5, with 14 bases that match TRBD2. V was clipped by 6 bases and J by 5 bases; unmatched bases: 5. The CDR3 has 15 residues. Germline values: CDR1 MNHEY, CDR2 SVGAGI. The CDR3 DNA reads as TGTGCCAGCAGGGGGACTAGCGGGAGTCACGAGACCCAGTACTTC. It codes for CASRGTSGSHETQYF.